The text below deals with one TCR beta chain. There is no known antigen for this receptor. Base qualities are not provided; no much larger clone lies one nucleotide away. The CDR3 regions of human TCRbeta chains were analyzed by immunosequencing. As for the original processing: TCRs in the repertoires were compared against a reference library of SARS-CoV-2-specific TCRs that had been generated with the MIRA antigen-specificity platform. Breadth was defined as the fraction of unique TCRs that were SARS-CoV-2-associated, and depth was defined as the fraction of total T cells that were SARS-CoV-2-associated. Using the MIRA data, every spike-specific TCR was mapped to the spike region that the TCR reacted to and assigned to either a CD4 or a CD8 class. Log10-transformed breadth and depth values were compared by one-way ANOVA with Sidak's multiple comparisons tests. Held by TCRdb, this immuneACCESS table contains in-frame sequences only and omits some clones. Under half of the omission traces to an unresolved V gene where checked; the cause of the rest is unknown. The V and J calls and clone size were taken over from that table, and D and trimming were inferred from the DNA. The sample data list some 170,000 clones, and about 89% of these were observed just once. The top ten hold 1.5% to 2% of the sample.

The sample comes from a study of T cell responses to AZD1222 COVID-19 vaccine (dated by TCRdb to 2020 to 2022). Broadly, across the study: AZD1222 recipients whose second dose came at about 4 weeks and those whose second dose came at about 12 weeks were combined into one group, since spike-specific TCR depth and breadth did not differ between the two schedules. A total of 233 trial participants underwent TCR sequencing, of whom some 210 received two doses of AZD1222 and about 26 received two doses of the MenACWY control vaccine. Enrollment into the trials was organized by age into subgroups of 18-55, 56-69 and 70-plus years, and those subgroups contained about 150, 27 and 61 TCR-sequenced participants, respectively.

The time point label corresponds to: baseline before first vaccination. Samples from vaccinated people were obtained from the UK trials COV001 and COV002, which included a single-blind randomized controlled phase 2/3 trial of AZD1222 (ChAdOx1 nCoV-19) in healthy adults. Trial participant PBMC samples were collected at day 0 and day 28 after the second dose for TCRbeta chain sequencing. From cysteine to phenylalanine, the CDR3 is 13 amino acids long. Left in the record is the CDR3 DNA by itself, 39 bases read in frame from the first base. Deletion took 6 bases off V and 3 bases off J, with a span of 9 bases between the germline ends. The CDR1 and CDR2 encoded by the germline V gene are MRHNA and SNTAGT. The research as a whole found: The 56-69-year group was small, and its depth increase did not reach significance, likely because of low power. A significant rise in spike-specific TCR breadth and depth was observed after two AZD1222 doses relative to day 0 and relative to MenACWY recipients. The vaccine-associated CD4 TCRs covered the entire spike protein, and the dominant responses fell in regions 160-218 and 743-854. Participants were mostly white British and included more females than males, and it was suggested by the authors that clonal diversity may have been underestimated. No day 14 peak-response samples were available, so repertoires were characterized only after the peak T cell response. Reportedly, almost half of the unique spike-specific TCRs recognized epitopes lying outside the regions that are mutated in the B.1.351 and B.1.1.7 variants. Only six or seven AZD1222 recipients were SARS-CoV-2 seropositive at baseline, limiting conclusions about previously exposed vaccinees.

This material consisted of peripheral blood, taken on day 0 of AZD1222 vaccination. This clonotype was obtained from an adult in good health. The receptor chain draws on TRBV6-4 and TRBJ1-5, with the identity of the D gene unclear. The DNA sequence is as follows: TGTGCCAGCAGCACAGAATACAATCAGCCCCAGCATTTT. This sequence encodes CASSTEYNQPQHF.